A selection of T cell receptor beta chains follows, all from one sample in a study of T cell repertoires in cytomegalovirus infection. From the reads, TCRdb called clonotypes with MiXCR, one entry per CDR3 protein. The table has about 110,000 distinct CDR3 sequences, less than 30% seen once. These receptors' targets are unknown. Sequenced material: CD8+ T cells from cultured PBMCs, taken from culture after CMV antigen stimulation. These receptor sequences come from a human donor in good health (CMV status not recorded). Some clones in this sample may be carry-over from other donors' samples. Each CDR3 is given with its conserved first and last residue. Fields, in order: J gene, V gene, D gene, clone size, CDR3 DNA, CDR3 protein. A D gene is named only where the DNA matches it firmly. The size field is filled for only some rows; it gives once, few, many or a size class.

J: TRBJ2-5; V: TRBV7-9; D: -; size: -; DNA: TGTGCCAGCAGCGCCGAGTCCGGGGGAGAGACCCAGTACTTC; CDR3: CASSAESGGETQYF
J: TRBJ1-1; V: TRBV6-5; D: -; size: -; DNA: TGTGCCAGCAGTTACTCAGGCTCGAACACTGAAGCTTTCTTT; CDR3: CASSYSGSNTEAFF
J: TRBJ2-1; V: TRBV12-5; D: -; size: -; DNA: TGTGCTAGTGGTTTGCCAGGGGATGAGCAGTTCTTC; CDR3: CASGLPGDEQFF
J: TRBJ2-1; V: TRBV12-3/TRBV12-4; D: -; size: few; DNA: TGTGCCAGCAGTTTCCCCATGCGGGGCGGAGGTAACAATGAGCAGTTCTTC; CDR3: CASSFPMRGGGNNEQFF
J: TRBJ2-1; V: TRBV6-6; D: -; size: -; DNA: TGTGCCAGCAGTTTGCCGTCGGGCAACAATGAGCAGTTCTTC; CDR3: CASSLPSGNNEQFF
J: TRBJ2-1; V: TRBV2; D: -; size: many; DNA: TGTGCCAGCACTAGTTCCGGGACGGACAATGAGCAGTTCTTC; CDR3: CASTSSGTDNEQFF
J: TRBJ1-5; V: TRBV27; D: -; size: many; DNA: TGTGCCAGCGCAGCCTCTGGCAATCAGCCCCAGCATTTT; CDR3: CASAASGNQPQHF
J: TRBJ2-2; V: TRBV4-1; D: TRBD1; size: -; DNA: TGTGCCAGCAGCCAAGATGGGACAGGGCACGGCGGGGAGCTGTTTTTT; CDR3: CASSQDGTGHGGELFF
J: TRBJ2-7; V: TRBV20-1; D: -; size: -; DNA: TGCAGTGCTAGAGATCTATACCGAGCCTACGAGCAGTACTTC; CDR3: CSARDLYRAYEQYF
J: TRBJ1-2; V: TRBV7-9; D: TRBD1; size: few; DNA: TGTGCCAGCAGCTTAGCAGGATGGGGACAGAACTATGGCTACACCTTC; CDR3: CASSLAGWGQNYGYTF
J: TRBJ1-3; V: TRBV7-9; D: -; size: -; DNA: TGTGCCAGCAGCTTAGCGGGGGACACCATATATTTT; CDR3: CASSLAGDTIYF
J: TRBJ2-7; V: TRBV28; D: TRBD1; size: -; DNA: TGTGCCAGCAGTGGACCAGGGGGACCCTACGAGCAGTACTTC; CDR3: CASSGPGGPYEQYF
J: TRBJ1-5; V: TRBV2; D: TRBD1; size: -; DNA: TGTGCCAGCAGAAGGACAGGGGGCCATCAGCCCCAGCATTTT; CDR3: CASRRTGGHQPQHF
J: TRBJ1-3; V: TRBV25-1; D: -; size: -; DNA: TGTGCCAGCAGTGAACTAAACCTAAACGTGGACACCATATATTTT; CDR3: CASSELNLNVDTIYF
J: TRBJ2-1; V: TRBV4-1; D: -; size: -; DNA: TGCGCCAGCAGCGCCTCGTCGGTTGAGCAGTTCTTC; CDR3: CASSASSVEQFF
J: TRBJ1-2; V: TRBV14; D: TRBD1; size: -; DNA: TGTGCCAGCAGCCATCGAGGGGGCCTCCGGGGCTACACCTTC; CDR3: CASSHRGGLRGYTF
J: TRBJ2-5; V: TRBV7-8; D: -; size: -; DNA: TGTGCCAGCAGCTTCACTTCGGTCCTCTACCAAGAGACCCAGTACTTC; CDR3: CASSFTSVLYQETQYF
J: TRBJ1-2; V: TRBV20-1; D: -; size: -; DNA: TGCAGTGCTATCGGTTACTACACCTTC; CDR3: CSAIGYYTF
J: TRBJ2-3; V: TRBV3-1; D: -; size: -; DNA: TGTGCCAGCAGCCAAGGTTGGGGGGCGCCGACAGATACGCAGTATTTT; CDR3: CASSQGWGAPTDTQYF
J: TRBJ1-5; V: TRBV6-2/TRBV6-3; D: -; size: -; DNA: TGTGCCAGCAGTTATTGGGGAAGCAATCAGCCCCAGCATTTT; CDR3: CASSYWGSNQPQHF
J: TRBJ1-1; V: TRBV3-1; D: -; size: many; DNA: TGTGCCAGCAGCCAATGGGACCTGAACACTGAAGCTTTCTTT; CDR3: CASSQWDLNTEAFF
J: TRBJ1-1; V: TRBV7-9; D: -; size: few; DNA: TGTGCCAGCAGCTTGGATCTGGGGAACACTGAAGCTTTCTTT; CDR3: CASSLDLGNTEAFF
J: TRBJ1-6; V: TRBV28; D: -; size: -; DNA: TGTGCCAGCAGCCCACAGGGAGGCACCTATAATTCACCCCTCCACTTT; CDR3: CASSPQGGTYNSPLHF
J: TRBJ2-3; V: TRBV28; D: TRBD1; size: few; DNA: TGTGCCAGCAGTCCTCGGGACAGGACTAAAAGCACAGATACGCAGTATTTT; CDR3: CASSPRDRTKSTDTQYF
J: TRBJ2-7; V: TRBV4-2; D: -; size: -; DNA: TGTGCCAGCAGCCAAGATCTGCGGGGGCAGGGCTACGAGCAGTACTTC; CDR3: CASSQDLRGQGYEQYF
J: TRBJ1-1; V: TRBV27; D: TRBD1; size: -; DNA: TGTGCCAGCAGCCTCGGGACAGGGTATGGAAACACTGAAGCTTTCTTT; CDR3: CASSLGTGYGNTEAFF
J: TRBJ2-1; V: TRBV6-4; D: -; size: few; DNA: TGTGCCAGCAGTGACTCGCGTTGGTCTGAGCAGTTCTTC; CDR3: CASSDSRWSEQFF
J: TRBJ1-1; V: TRBV20-1; D: -; size: few; DNA: TGCAGTGCTAGAGTCGGGGACGGGAGCACTGAAGCTTTCTTT; CDR3: CSARVGDGSTEAFF
J: TRBJ1-6; V: TRBV7-8; D: -; size: -; DNA: TGTGCCAGCAGCTTAGGCGTTCGGATCAGCTCCTATAATTCACCCCTCCACTTT; CDR3: CASSLGVRISSYNSPLHF
J: TRBJ1-2; V: TRBV19; D: TRBD1; size: few; DNA: TGTGCCAGTAGTATAGGGGACAGCTCCTATGGCTACACCTTC; CDR3: CASSIGDSSYGYTF
J: TRBJ2-5; V: TRBV6-6; D: -; size: -; DNA: TGTGCCAGCAGTCCCGGGCCTATTATGGAGACCCAGTACTTC; CDR3: CASSPGPIMETQYF
J: TRBJ1-2; V: TRBV5-4; D: -; size: -; DNA: TGTGCCAGCAGCTTAATCGGGGACAACTATGGCTACACCTTC; CDR3: CASSLIGDNYGYTF
J: TRBJ2-1; V: TRBV6-1; D: -; size: -; DNA: TGTGCCAGCAGTTACGGGCGGACAGCCGCTGATGAGCAGTTCTTC; CDR3: CASSYGRTAADEQFF
J: TRBJ2-2; V: TRBV11-1; D: TRBD1; size: few; DNA: TGTGCCAGCAGTCCTCAATCGGGACAGCTGAACACCGGGGAGCTGTTTTTT; CDR3: CASSPQSGQLNTGELFF
J: TRBJ2-2; V: TRBV2; D: -; size: few; DNA: TGTGCCAGCAGTGGGACAATGGGGCTGTTTTTT; CDR3: CASSGTMGLFF
J: TRBJ1-1; V: TRBV19; D: -; size: -; DNA: TGTGCCAGTAGTATACTCCGGGGGCCGAACACTGAAGCTTTCTTT; CDR3: CASSILRGPNTEAFF
J: TRBJ2-7; V: TRBV7-8; D: TRBD2; size: -; DNA: TGTGCCAGCAGCTTTTTTGGGGGTAGCGGGGGTGAAGAGCAGTACTTC; CDR3: CASSFFGGSGGEEQYF
J: TRBJ2-1; V: TRBV29-1; D: -; size: -; DNA: TGCAGCGTTGATCGGGGGGCCCTCTACAATGAGCAGTTCTTC; CDR3: CSVDRGALYNEQFF
J: TRBJ1-3; V: TRBV28; D: -; size: -; DNA: TGTGCCAGCAGTTTCATGGGACAAGTCCTAATCTCTGGAAACACCATATATTTT; CDR3: CASSFMGQVLISGNTIYF
J: TRBJ1-2; V: TRBV2; D: -; size: -; DNA: TGTGCCAGCAGTGACCCTGACGGCTATGGCTACACCTTC; CDR3: CASSDPDGYGYTF
J: TRBJ2-5; V: TRBV28; D: TRBD1; size: -; DNA: TGTGCCACCCAGGGGGTCGGGACCCAGTACTTC; CDR3: CATQGVGTQYF
J: TRBJ1-1; V: TRBV20-1; D: -; size: -; DNA: TGCAGTGCTTTTGAGGCAGGGACAGAAGCTTTCTTT; CDR3: CSAFEAGTEAFF
J: TRBJ2-1; V: TRBV6-6; D: TRBD1; size: -; DNA: TGTGCCAGCAGCCCCAGGACAGGGCGATACAATGAGCAGTTCTTC; CDR3: CASSPRTGRYNEQFF
J: TRBJ1-5; V: TRBV4-1; D: -; size: -; DNA: TGCGCCAGCAGCCTACAGGAGGAAGGTCAGCCCCAGCATTTT; CDR3: CASSLQEEGQPQHF
J: TRBJ1-4; V: TRBV28; D: TRBD1; size: -; DNA: TGTGCCAGCAGTTTAGCAGGGGGCCCGAATGAAAAACTGTTTTTT; CDR3: CASSLAGGPNEKLFF
J: TRBJ2-1; V: TRBV4-1; D: TRBD2; size: -; DNA: TGCGCCAGCAGCAGTCGGACTAGCCCTGAGCAGTTCTTC; CDR3: CASSSRTSPEQFF
J: TRBJ2-4; V: TRBV5-6; D: -; size: -; DNA: TGTGCCAGCAGCTTGGGTGGGACTTTGAGTCTAGCCAAAAACATTCAGTACTTC; CDR3: CASSLGGTLSLAKNIQYF
J: TRBJ2-7; V: TRBV28; D: -; size: -; DNA: TGTGCCAGCAGTTTCCTCTCCGGACAGCGCTCCTACGAGCAGTACTTC; CDR3: CASSFLSGQRSYEQYF
J: TRBJ2-7; V: TRBV7-6; D: -; size: -; DNA: TGTGCCAGCAGCTTAACAGAATACTACGAGCAGTACTTC; CDR3: CASSLTEYYEQYF
J: TRBJ1-5; V: TRBV20-1; D: -; size: -; DNA: TGCAGTGCTAAGTGGGGGGGTAGGGGGAACAATCAGCCCCAGCATTTT; CDR3: CSAKWGGRGNNQPQHF
J: TRBJ1-1; V: TRBV7-9; D: -; size: many; DNA: TGTGCCAGCAGCTTACGTGCGGGGGTTACTGAAGCTTTCTTT; CDR3: CASSLRAGVTEAFF
J: TRBJ1-5; V: TRBV7-6; D: TRBD1; size: -; DNA: TGTGCCAGCAGCGCGGACAGGGGGCCCGTTTTAGCCCAGCATTTT; CDR3: CASSADRGPVLAQHF
J: TRBJ2-3; V: TRBV7-8; D: -; size: many; DNA: TGTGCCAGCAGCTTTGACCGGACAGATACGCAGTATTTT; CDR3: CASSFDRTDTQYF
J: TRBJ2-3; V: TRBV28; D: TRBD1; size: -; DNA: TGTGCCAGCAGTTTATTCGGGACAGGGGGGAGAAAAACAGATACGCAGTATTTT; CDR3: CASSLFGTGGRKTDTQYF
J: TRBJ1-6; V: TRBV28; D: -; size: -; DNA: TGTGCCAGCAGCCGTCGACACTTTTATAATTCACCCCTCCACTTT; CDR3: CASSRRHFYNSPLHF